This T cell receptor beta chain was sequenced in a study of cytomegalovirus exposure and HLA in healthy donors. On the study more broadly: Unique TCRs numbering around 80 million, obtained from HLA-typed donors, made up an early data release. Study outcomes and limitations: In presence/absence analyses, roughly uniform sequencing depth across donors was assumed. DRB1 showed the most TCR associations and HLA-C the fewest in a later analysis, as rates varied by HLA locus.

This clone came up a few times. Its antigen is not known. The CDR3 covers 15 residues. V shed 5 bases and J 5 bases; nucleotides not matched to a gene: 10. Per germline, CDR1 SEHNR and CDR2 FQNEAQ (reference sequence). The PCR ran on 60 Vbeta and 13 Jbeta primers. The assay was immunoSEQ multiplex PCR, and TCRdb's table has in-frame clones only and misses some. This sample yields some 150,000 clones, of which 65% to 80% are seen a single time; about 7% belongs to the top ten. The chain has TRBV7-9 and TRBJ2-7, with 9 bases fitting TRBD2. The sample was PBMCs. The clonotype comes from a man aged 30 to 45 in good health and CMV-seronegative. The DNA for the CDR3 is TGTGCCAGCAGCCTCTACGTAGCGGGAGTCAACGAGCAGTACTTC. This codes for CASSLYVAGVNEQYF.